Following are 30 T cell receptor beta chains from one sample sequenced in a study of identical twins. TCRdb called the 5' RACE reads again in MiXCR, with one record for every CDR3 protein. The sample yields 1.5 million to 2 million distinct CDR3 sequences, about 30% seen once. Sequenced sample: cord blood. Receptors originate from a newborn girl in good health.

This chain connects TRBV6-1 to TRBJ2-1, with D possibly TRBD2 on 7 matching bases. The closer fit of TRBJ2-7 to the DNA end suggests the J call may be wrong. CDR1 is MNHNS, CDR2 SASEGT, per germline. The CDR3 sequence is 13 residues long. The CDR3 DNA reads as TGTGCCAGCAAGGGGGGGCACTACAATGAGCAGTACTTC. Amino acids: CASKGGHYNEQYF.

This rearrangement joins TRBV7-2 to TRBJ1-5; possible D gene TRBD1, 6 bases. Trimming pared 5 bases from V and 0 bases from J, leaving 11 bases between. The germline V gene has CDR1 SGHTA and CDR2 FQGNSA. The CDR3 runs to 15 residues. CDR3 residues: CASSRGTPSNQPQHF. CDR3 in DNA: TGTGCCAGCAGCCGCGGGACACCTAGCAATCAGCCCCAGCATTTT. Variable domain in full (rest from reference TRBV7-2 and TRBJ1-5): GAGVSQSPSNKVTEKGKDVELRCDPISGHTALYWYRQSLGQGLEFLIYFQGNSAPDKSGLPSDRFSAERTGGSVSTLTIQRTQQEDSAVYLCASSRGTPSNQPQHFGDGTRLSIL.

This clonotype appeared a few times. This chain links TRBV9 with TRBJ2-1; D tentatively fits TRBD1 or TRBD2 (5 bases each). The CDR3 covers 16 residues. The germline CDR1 and CDR2 sequences are SGDLS and YYNGEE. The ends were cut back, 0 bases at V and 0 bases at J, with 10 bases in the middle. The CDR3 DNA is TGTGCCAGCAGCGTAGACACGGGGCGCTCCTACAATGAGCAGTTCTTC. This encodes CASSVDTGRSYNEQFF.

This clonotype has just one count. The chain carries TRBV3-1 and TRBJ2-3; D remains ambiguous. This CDR3 comprises 16 residues. Trimming stripped 0 bases from V and 1 base from J, with 11 bases between. In germline, CDR1 is LGHDT, CDR2 YNNKEL (reference sequence). The CDR3 reads CASSQETTRRTDTQYF. The CDR3 nucleotides are TGTGCCAGCAGCCAAGAAACGACCCGACGCACAGATACGCAGTATTTT.

This chain joins TRBV6-5 and TRBJ1-2, with D perhaps matching TRBD1 (5 bases). In germline, CDR1 is MNHEY, CDR2 SVGAGI. The CDR3 totals 13 residues. V was trimmed by 6 bases and J by 4 bases, leaving 12 bases between them. DNA of the CDR3: TGTGCCAGCAGGGCCACCGGGACCTATGGCTACACCTTC. Translation: CASRATGTYGYTF.

This clonotype was observed a few times. The V gene is TRBV7-9, the J gene TRBJ1-2; D is unresolved. Trimming pared 5 bases from V and 1 base from J, leaving 11 bases between. The CDR3 is 14 amino acids. Germline V gene lookup returns CDR1 SEHNR and CDR2 FQNEAQ (reference sequence). In DNA form, the CDR3 reads TGTGCCAGCAGCCCGCCGGGCCTTAACTATGGCTACACCTTC. Encoded protein: CASSPPGLNYGYTF.

This clonotype was counted many times. The genes are TRBV18 and TRBJ2-5; the D is unclear. Germline V gives CDR1 KGHSH, CDR2 LQKENI. The CDR3 has 12 residues. With 4 bases removed from V and 2 bases from J, the gap between germline ends came to 5 bases. This chain's CDR3 is CASSQEQETQYF. CDR3 sequence (DNA): TGTGCCAGCTCACAGGAACAAGAGACCCAGTACTTC.

In regard to this clonotype: A clone one base away is much larger, so this may be a read error. The V and J genes are TRBV3-1 and TRBJ2-7; 9 bases agree with TRBD1. Germline loops: CDR1 LGHDT, CDR2 YNNKEL (reference sequence). CDR3 size: 14 residues. J lost 3 bases, V lost 10 bases, and 10 bases had no gene match. This chain's CDR3 is CANRRQGVLYEQYF. The CDR3 bases are TGTGCCAACAGACGACAGGGGGTCCTCTACGAGCAGTACTTC.

The table lists this clonotype with a count of one. The J gene is TRBJ1-1, the V gene TRBV12-3 or TRBV12-4; D not certain. The germline V and J ends were trimmed by 2 bases and 7 bases, with 8 bases remaining between them. The CDR3 is 12 residues long. In DNA form, the CDR3 reads TGTGCCAGCAGTTTAAATGTGATTGAAGCTTTCTTT. It encodes CASSLNVIEAFF.

A few counts support this clonotype. The gene calls are TRBV6-6 and TRBJ2-7, with D uncertain. This CDR3 is built from 14 residues. The germline CDR1 and CDR2 sequences are MNHNY and SVGAGI (reference sequence). V lost 2 bases to trimming and J lost 4 bases, with 12 bases between them. The CDR3 protein is CASSYGRTPYEQYF. CDR3 coding DNA: TGTGCCAGCAGTTACGGCAGGACCCCTTACGAGCAGTACTTC.

This chain joins TRBV20-1 and TRBJ2-5, with TRBD1 as a possible D gene (6 bases). Trimming shortened V by 6 bases and J by 4 bases, and 12 bases separated the two germline ends. The CDR3 totals 12 residues. The germline V gene encodes CDR1 DFQATT and CDR2 SNEGSKA (reference sequence). The CDR3 sequence is CSAAQGSETQYF. CDR3 DNA sequence: TGCAGTGCAGCACAGGGATCAGAGACCCAGTACTTC.

The chain combines TRBV19 with TRBJ1-6, with TRBD1 identical over 7 bases. The V segment lost 10 bases and the J segment 5 bases; nucleotides outside the gene matches: 8. This CDR3 has 14 amino acids. Germline V lookup: CDR1 LNHDA, CDR2 SQIVND (reference sequence). CDR3 nucleotides: TGTGCCACTAAGGGGGCAGGGGATAATTCACCCCTCCACTTT. As protein: CATKGAGDNSPLHF.

This clonotype has more than one count but fewer than ten. The chain combines TRBV25-1 with TRBJ2-1; 8 bases agree with TRBD1. From germline, CDR1 is MGHDK and CDR2 SYGVNS. This CDR3 region has 16 residues. V lost 4 bases, J lost 4 bases, and 9 bases stayed unmatched. The CDR3 bases are TGTGCCAGCAGTGTCTTGGGACAGGCACCTTACAATGAGCAGTTCTTC. The encoded protein is CASSVLGQAPYNEQFF.

This clonotype has ten or more counts. The V call is TRBV4-2, the J call TRBJ1-5, with D perhaps matching TRBD1 (5 bases). The CDR3 runs 15 residues. Looked up from germline, CDR1 is LGHNA and CDR2 is YNFKEQ. The V end was cut by 1 base, the J end by 1 base, with 8 bases between. The CDR3 loop reads CASSQGGTSNQPQHF. The CDR3 bases are TGTGCCAGCAGCCAAGGCGGGACGAGCAATCAGCCCCAGCATTTT.

The chain combines TRBV7-2 with TRBJ2-1, with D unclear. Trimming pared 5 bases from V and 8 bases from J, leaving 10 bases between. The CDR3 has 12 amino acids. The germline CDR1 and CDR2 sequences are SGHTA and FQGNSA. The CDR3 region has the DNA TGTGCCAGCAGCCCCGTCGGCTATGAGCAGTTCTTC. This sequence encodes CASSPVGYEQFF.

Worth noting for this clonotype: This clone may be a read error of a much larger clone one base away. The chain has TRBV11-2 and TRBJ2-7; no reliable D call. The CDR3 has 14 amino acids. CDR1 SGHAT and CDR2 FQNNGV come from the germline V gene. The CDR3 region is CASSPKIQPYERYF. As DNA, the CDR3 is TGTGCCAGCAGCCCCAAAATCCAACCCTACGAGCGGTACTTC.

This chain connects TRBV4-2 to TRBJ2-5, with TRBD2 matching over 11 bases. The better agreement between TRBJ2-7 and the DNA end casts doubt on the J call. Germline-derived CDR1 and CDR2 are LGHNA and YNFKEQ. The CDR3 spans 17 residues. The CDR3: CASSQFIAGGPGTEQYF. In DNA form, the CDR3 reads TGTGCCAGCAGCCAATTCATAGCGGGAGGGCCAGGAACCGAGCAGTACTTC.

V gene TRBV15 combines with J gene TRBJ2-7; 11 nucleotides line up with TRBD2. The J call may be in error: the DNA end matches TRBJ2-5 better. Germline V gene sequence: CDR1 LNHNV, CDR2 YYDKDF (reference sequence). The CDR3 consists of 18 residues. CDR3 region: CATSRGGLAGGRKETQYF. The CDR3 bases are TGTGCCACCAGCAGAGGCGGTCTAGCGGGGGGCCGGAAAGAGACCCAGTACTTC.

CDR3 loop: CASSLIAEKLFF. The CDR3 region has the DNA TGTGCCAGCAGCCTCATCGCTGAAAAACTGTTTTTT. The V and J genes are TRBV14 and TRBJ1-4, with D uncertain. The CDR3 is 12 residues long. Germline-derived CDR1 and CDR2 are SGHDN and FVKESK. Trimming left V 4 bases short and J 7 bases short, with 7 bases between. Full variable domain (rest looked up from reference TRBV14 and TRBJ1-4): EAGVTQFPSHSVIEKGQTVTLRCDPISGHDNLYWYRRVMGKEIKFLLHFVKESKQDESGMPNNRFLAERTGGTYSTLKVQPAELEDSGVYFCASSLIAEKLFFGSGTQLSVL.

V gene TRBV28 combines with J gene TRBJ1-2, with 7 bases fitting TRBD1. The CDR3 runs to 14 residues. The trim removed 6 bases at V and 4 bases at J, leaving 8 bases unmatched. Germline V gene sequence: CDR1 MDHEN, CDR2 SYDVKM. The CDR3 nucleotides are TGTGCCAGCAGGTCGGGACAGTCCTTCTATGGCTACACCTTC. Amino acids: CASRSGQSFYGYTF.

V usage is TRBV5-1 and J usage is TRBJ2-4, with 11 bases matching TRBD2. The CDR3 contains 17 residues. CDR1 is SGHRS and CDR2 is YFSETQ in the germline V gene. V shed 3 bases and J 13 bases; nucleotides not matched to a gene: 18. CDR3 coding DNA: TGCGCCAGCAGCTCAGGCACCATTAGCGGGGGGGCTGATGAGCAGTACTTC. Residues: CASSSGTISGGADEQYF.

The CDR3 loop reads CASSVRDIFSYNEQYF. As DNA, the CDR3 is TGTGCCAGCAGTGTCAGGGACATCTTCTCCTACAATGAGCAGTACTTC. The chain recombines TRBV6-1 with TRBJ2-1; TRBD1 is a possible D gene (6 bases). The J call may be mistaken, given a closer DNA end match to TRBJ2-7. The CDR3 covers 16 residues. Germline values: CDR1 MNHNS, CDR2 SASEGT.

J is TRBJ1-1 and V is TRBV11-2; TRBD1 matches 8 bases. Trimming took 0 bases from V and 11 from J; bases not matched to a gene: 2. Germline V gives CDR1 SGHAT, CDR2 FQNNGV. The CDR3 runs to 12 residues. CDR3 nucleotides: TGTGCCAGCAGCTTAGATCAGGGGGCGGCTTTCTTT. The encoded protein is CASSLDQGAAFF.

J is TRBJ1-2 and V is TRBV23-1; a possible D gene is TRBD1 (5 bases). TRBV23-1 belongs to the ORF category, with a function that is uncertain. CDR3 length equals 19 residues. V gave up 4 bases and J gave up 5 bases, with 29 bases separating them. The CDR3 loop reads CASSRYRVPGSTLRYGYTF. CDR3 bases: TGCGCCAGCAGTCGATACCGAGTTCCAGGGTCCACCCTTCGTTATGGCTACACCTTC.

As regards this clonotype: Being one base from a much bigger clone, this may be a read error. The chain recombines TRBV12-3 or TRBV12-4 with TRBJ2-7; D is possibly TRBD1 (5 bases). Trimming pared 6 bases from V and 2 bases from J, leaving 17 bases between. The CDR3 has 15 residues. CDR3 sequence reads: CASSPDAAGTYEQYF. As DNA, the CDR3 is TGTGCCAGCAGCCCCGACGCTGCAGGGACCTACGAGCAGTACTTC.

For this clonotype: A clone one base away is much larger, so this may be a read error. The rearrangement links TRBV27 to TRBJ2-1; 9 bases map to TRBD2. The CDR3 has 19 residues. Germline CDR1 is MNHEY and CDR2 is SMNVEV (reference sequence). CDR3 residues: CASNPTGTSLVRDYNGQFF. The CDR3 bases are TGTGCCAGCAATCCTACCGGGACTAGCCTCGTCAGGGACTACAATGGGCAGTTCTTC.

In this sample, this clonotype turned up a few times. The gene calls are TRBV4-2 and TRBJ1-1; D possibly corresponds to TRBD1 (5 bases). In germline, CDR1 is LGHNA, CDR2 YNFKEQ. The V end was cut by 1 base, the J end by 0 bases, with 12 bases between. CDR3 size: 16 residues. CDR3 bases: TGTGCCAGCAGCCAAGGGTATGCACAGGTGAACACTGAAGCTTTCTTT. This sequence encodes CASSQGYAQVNTEAFF.

A few counts support this clonotype. The rearrangement links TRBV5-1 to TRBJ1-4, with D perhaps TRBD1 (5 bases). Germline V gives CDR1 SGHRS, CDR2 YFSETQ. The CDR3 length is 16 residues. V was shortened by 4 bases and J by 7 bases, with 20 bases between the two germline ends. DNA of the CDR3: TGCGCCAGCAGCCTACCCGGACGGGGGGGAAGTGAAAAACTGTTTTTT. Its translation: CASSLPGRGGSEKLFF.

J is TRBJ1-5 and V is TRBV7-2; D may be TRBD1 (5 bases). Germline values: CDR1 SGHTA, CDR2 FQGNSA. V was trimmed by 0 bases and J by 0 bases, leaving 9 bases between them. The CDR3 is 16 residues long. In DNA, the CDR3 is TGTGCCAGCAGCTTAGCCAGGGCGGATAGCAATCAGCCCCAGCATTTT. This codes for CASSLARADSNQPQHF.

This chain connects TRBV7-2 to TRBJ2-1; 8 bases are shared with TRBD1. The CDR3 covers 20 residues. V was clipped by 4 bases and J by 0 bases; unmatched bases: 17. Germline loops: CDR1 SGHTA, CDR2 FQGNSA. The CDR3 sequence is CASSSLLRQGPSSSYNEQFF. CDR3 DNA: TGTGCCAGCAGCTCACTGTTGAGACAGGGGCCTTCGAGCTCCTACAATGAGCAGTTCTTC. The full variable domain, its missing parts supplied by reference TRBV7-2 and TRBJ2-1, is GAGVSQSPSNKVTEKGKDVELRCDPISGHTALYWYRQSLGQGLEFLIYFQGNSAPDKSGLPSDRFSAERTGGSVSTLTIQRTQQEDSAVYLCASSSLLRQGPSSSYNEQFFGPGTRLTVL.